One sample yielded the 8 T cell receptor beta chains listed below, sequenced in a study of CD8+CD57+ T cells in acquired aplastic anemia. Genomic DNA provided the template from which TCR beta VDJ and CDR3 profiles were obtained. TCRdb ran MiXCR on the reads and lists one entry per CDR3 protein. The data contain some 290,000 distinct CDR3 sequences, around 60% of them singletons. Sequencing used sorted CD4+, CD8+, or CD8+CD57+ T cells (not recorded which) from PBMCs. These receptors were collected from a human donor with severe aplastic anemia or a healthy control (not recorded which).

The genes are TRBV3-1 and TRBJ2-2; tentatively, D is TRBD1 (5 bases). The CDR3 has 14 amino acids. Germline V gene lookup returns CDR1 LGHDT and CDR2 YNNKEL (reference sequence). V lost 4 bases to trimming and J lost 7 bases, with 13 bases between them. The CDR3: CASSPLRDYGELFF. CDR3 coding DNA: TGTGCCAGCAGCCCCCTCAGGGATTACGGGGAGCTGTTTTTT.

This clonotype was observed at least ten times. One junction end does not reproduce the germline sequence, and a read error may be involved. The chain has TRBV5-1 and TRBJ1-1; D is unresolved. CDR1 and CDR2 from the germline V gene are SGHRS and YFSETQ. The CDR3 has 15 residues. The CDR3 is CASSSGGLANIEAFF. CDR3 nucleotides: TGCGCCAGCAGCTCTGGTGGGTTGGCGAACATTGAAGCTTTCTTT. Together with reference TRBV5-1 and TRBJ1-1, the CDR3 gives the full variable domain: KAGVTQTPRYLIKTRGQQVTLSCSPISGHRSVSWYQQTPGQGLQFLFEYFSETQRNKGNFPGRFSGRQFSNSRSEMNVSTLELGDSALYLCASSSGGLANIEAFFGQGTRLTVV.

The chain is built from TRBV25-1 and TRBJ1-5; D unclear. Germline assignment: CDR1 MGHDK and CDR2 SYGVNS. Trimming removed 8 bases from V and 4 bases from J, with 21 bases in between. The length of the CDR3 is 16 residues. CDR3 bases: TGTGCCAGCTCACCACCGGAGGGTTTGGGTAATCAGCCCCAGCATTTT. It translates to CASSPPEGLGNQPQHF. Filled out from reference TRBV25-1 and TRBJ1-5, the complete variable domain reads EADIYQTPRYLVIGTGKKITLECSQTMGHDKMYWYQQDPGMELHLIHYSYGVNSTEKGDLSSESTVSRIRTEHFPLTLESARPSHTSQYLCASSPPEGLGNQPQHFGDGTRLSIL.

Remarks on this clonotype: No conserved phenylalanine or tryptophan ends this CDR3, so it is likely a read error. This chain connects TRBV7-3 to TRBJ2-3, with 12 bases lining up with TRBD2. Germline V gives CDR1 SGHTA, CDR2 FQGTGA. This CDR3 is built from 17 residues. With V trimmed by 5 bases and J by 9 bases, 15 bases remained unmatched. The DNA for the CDR3 is TGTGCCAGCAGCCCTGGGGGGCTAGCGGGGGGGCTAGACACGCAGTATTCT. It encodes CASSPGGLAGGLDTQYS.

The gene calls are TRBV10-3 and TRBJ1-1; maybe TRBD1 (6 bases). The CDR3 is 15 residues long. From germline, CDR1 is ENHRY and CDR2 SYGVKD. Trimming took off 4 bases at V and 0 bases at J, with 12 bases between the two ends. For the CDR3, the DNA is TGTGCCATCAGTGTGGGGGGCCCCATGAACACTGAAGCTTTCTTT. The encoded protein is CAISVGGPMNTEAFF.

The rearrangement uses TRBV7-9 and TRBJ2-5, with D perhaps matching TRBD1 (6 bases). Trimming removed 7 bases at V and 0 bases at J, with 21 bases between. CDR3 length equals 17 residues. Germline values: CDR1 SEHNR, CDR2 FQNEAQ (reference sequence). In DNA, the CDR3 is TGTGCCAGCACCGCTCTGGGGGCAAGGGGGTACCAAGAGACCCAGTACTTC. The encoded protein is CASTALGARGYQETQYF.

This clonotype was recorded at least ten times. The chain is built from TRBV12-5 and TRBJ1-2, with 9 bases matching TRBD1. The ends lost 5 bases at V and 12 bases at J; junction bases unmatched: 4. The CDR3 is 11 residues long. CDR1 is LGHNT and CDR2 is FRNRAP in the germline V gene. CDR3 nucleotides: TGTGCTAGTGGTCTCAACAGGGGGCACACCTTC. It encodes CASGLNRGHTF.

The chain joins TRBV29-1 to TRBJ2-3; D remains ambiguous. Deletions cut 6 bases from V and 0 bases from J, with 7 bases between. Germline CDR1 SQVTM, CDR2 ANQGSEA. CDR3 length: 12 residues. The DNA for the CDR3 is TGCAGCGTGAGATCTAGCACAGATACGCAGTATTTT. Protein: CSVRSSTDTQYF.